This is a list of T cell receptor beta chains from one sample in a study of blood T cells in healthy people across ages. TCRdb itself ran the 5' RACE reads through MiXCR, one entry per CDR3 protein. The sample includes roughly 1.5 million distinct CDR3 sequences, around 40% of them seen just once. Sequenced sample: blood. These receptors were collected from a woman under 30 in good health. Both conserved end residues are part of each CDR3. A D gene is named only where the DNA matches it firmly. The listing skips clone size in some rows; elsewhere it reads once, few, many or a size class.

V gene	D gene	J gene	clone size	CDR3 DNA	CDR3 protein
TRBV20-1	-	TRBJ2-1	-	TGCAGTGCTAGGGGATTGGGACACAGCTCCTACAATGAGCAGTTCTTC	CSARGLGHSSYNEQFF
TRBV5-1	TRBD1	TRBJ2-1	-	TGCGCCAGCAGCACGTTACAGGGGGCCCCCTCTTACAATGAGCAGTTCTTC	CASSTLQGAPSYNEQFF
TRBV20-1	-	TRBJ1-6	few	TGCAGTGCTAGTCGGCGGGTGAATTCACCCCTCCACTTT	CSASRRVNSPLHF
TRBV6-6	-	TRBJ1-4	-	TGTGCCAGCAGTTACCAGGAGGGCAATGATGGGAAACTGTTTTTT	CASSYQEGNDGKLFF
TRBV7-9	TRBD1	TRBJ2-1	few	TGTGCCAGCAGCTTAGCTGGGACAGGGGGCAATGAGCAGTTCTTC	CASSLAGTGGNEQFF
TRBV29-1	-	TRBJ1-2	few	TGCAGCGTTGGGGGACGACAGTCATATGGCTACACCTTC	CSVGGRQSYGYTF
TRBV12-3/TRBV12-4	-	TRBJ1-1	few	TGTGCCAGCATTACGGGACATTCGAACACTGAAGCTTTCTTT	CASITGHSNTEAFF
TRBV18	-	TRBJ2-4	once	TGTGCCAGCTCACCCTCTGGGGGGTTTCAGTACTTC	CASSPSGGFQYF
TRBV14	-	TRBJ1-2	-	TGTGCCAGCAGCAAACATCTAAGGAGTAGCTACACCTTC	CASSKHLRSSYTF
TRBV2	-	TRBJ2-5	few	TGTGCCAGCAGGGAAAGGAGTGAGCAGTACTTC	CASRERSEQYF
TRBV29-1	-	TRBJ2-3	many	TGCAGCGTTTTAGGGTTAGGGACAGATACGCAGTATTTT	CSVLGLGTDTQYF
TRBV13	-	TRBJ1-2	-	TGTGCCAGCAGCCATCTAAACTCTGACTATGGCTACACCTTC	CASSHLNSDYGYTF
TRBV9	TRBD1	TRBJ1-2	few	TGTGCCAGCAGCCATCGACAGGGCTACTATGGCTACACCTTC	CASSHRQGYYGYTF
TRBV20-1	TRBD1	TRBJ1-2	-	TGCAGTGCTAAAGTCCGAGGGGGCGAGGTTAGGGATGGCTACACCTTC	CSAKVRGGEVRDGYTF
TRBV11-2	TRBD2	TRBJ2-7	-	TGTGCCAGCAGCCCCTTGGGGGAGTCGGGACTAGCGTGCGAGCAGTACTTC	CASSPLGESGLACEQYF
TRBV3-1	TRBD1	TRBJ2-1	few	TGTGCCAGCAGCATGGGACAGGGCCCCTACAATGAGCAGTTCTTC	CASSMGQGPYNEQFF
TRBV6-5	-	TRBJ2-7	-	TGTGCCAGCAGTTACTTGGGCGGGTACTACAATGAGCAGTACTTC	CASSYLGGYYNEQYF
TRBV9	TRBD2	TRBJ2-3	-	TGTGCCAGCAGCGCCTACACTAGCGGTGATACGCAGTATTTT	CASSAYTSGDTQYF
TRBV27	TRBD2	TRBJ2-1	-	TGTGCCAGCAGTTTTCGAGTAACTAGCGCGGCCTACAATGAGCAGTTCTTC	CASSFRVTSAAYNEQFF
TRBV12-3/TRBV12-4	-	TRBJ2-7	-	TGTGCCAGCGCACACGGATTAGGCGGATATTACGGCGAGCAGTACTTC	CASAHGLGGYYGEQYF
TRBV20-1	-	TRBJ1-4	-	TGCAGTGCTAGAGACCGGGACACCTATCGAAAACTGTTTTTT	CSARDRDTYRKLFF
TRBV4-2	-	TRBJ1-2	-	TGTGCCAGCAGCCAAGATGTCCTCAGGGGAGATGGCTACACCTTC	CASSQDVLRGDGYTF
TRBV2	TRBD1	TRBJ2-1	-	TGTGCCAGCTACCCGGGACAGGGCTACAATGAGCAGTTCTTC	CASYPGQGYNEQFF
TRBV7-3	-	TRBJ1-1	few	TGTGCCAGCAGCTTAAATCTTAGGGGTGAAGCTTTCTTT	CASSLNLRGEAFF
TRBV19	-	TRBJ1-1	-	TGTGCCAGTACCATGAAATTGGGAGGCAGGGGAATTCACACTGAAGCTTTCTTT	CASTMKLGGRGIHTEAFF
TRBV12-3/TRBV12-4	-	TRBJ2-5	few	TGTGCCAGCAGTTTAGCGCTACCCCCACAAGAGACCCAGTACTTC	CASSLALPPQETQYF
TRBV12-3/TRBV12-4	-	TRBJ1-6	-	TGTGCCAGCAGTTTTCGGGGAGTCGGTAATTCACCCCCCCACTTT	CASSFRGVGNSPPHF